The present T cell receptor (beta chain) was sequenced within a study of response to subunit inactivated influenza vaccine. This clonotype was found a few times. No antigen is known for it. With 5 bases removed from V and 2 bases from J, the gap between germline ends came to 16 bases. The CDR3 runs to 16 residues. Study outcomes and limitations: The authors put forward the suggestion that each seasonal influenza vaccination may bring in only a limited number of new T cells.

MiXCR was run by TCRdb on the RT-PCR reads, yielding one entry per CDR3 protein. The sample shows 400,000 to 650,000 distinct CDR3 sequences, about 7.2% of them seen only once. This receptor was obtained from a man between 50 and 75 years old who received an inactivated influenza vaccine. The chain is built from TRBV12-3 or TRBV12-4 and TRBJ1-3; D unclear. The starting material was PBMCs from blood, obtained around 25 months after vaccination. The CDR3 here is CASSLTELLTGNTIYF. Written as DNA, the CDR3 is TGTGCCAGCAGTCTTACAGAACTTCTTACTGGAAACACCATATATTTT.